This TCR beta chain stems from a study of CD8+ T cells in alopecia areata. As for the study in general: For treated patients, severity scores reflected the percentage of scalp area affected.

cDNA reverse transcribed from extracted RNA served as the sequencing template. Generated by immunoSEQ multiplex PCR, the TCRdb table keeps only in-frame clones and is missing some. The sample lists over 150,000 clones; approximately 60% were seen once. Germline CDR1 reads LNHNV; CDR2 reads YYDKDF (reference sequence). The CDR3 runs 13 residues. With 5 bases removed from V and 5 bases from J, the gap between germline ends came to 12 bases. The treatment denotes: oral pan-JAK inhibitor, 5-10 mg twice daily. The V and J genes are TRBV15 and TRBJ1-2; D unresolved. Sample: CD4+ T cells sorted from blood, taken at week 4, from a patient treated with tofacitinib. The clonotype comes from a human donor with alopecia areata. The CDR3, as DNA: TGTGCCACCAGCCGCCGTACGGCGTATGGCTACACCTTC. Translated: CATSRRTAYGYTF.